Below are 15 T cell receptor beta chains sequenced from a single sample in a study of T cell repertoires in cytomegalovirus infection. From the reads, TCRdb called clonotypes with MiXCR, one entry per CDR3 protein. The sample shows 900,000 to 950,000 distinct CDR3 sequences, roughly 30% of them seen only once. These receptors are not linked to any known antigen. The input for sequencing was cultured CD8+ T cells from PBMCs, taken from culture after CMV antigen stimulation. The receptors were sampled from a human donor in good health (CMV status not recorded). Some clones in this sample may be carry-over from other donors' samples.

The V gene is TRBV7-9, the J gene TRBJ2-1; D might be TRBD2 (5 bases). Trimming took 5 bases from V and 9 from J, leaving 11 bases between them. Germline V gene lookup returns CDR1 SEHNR and CDR2 FQNEAQ (reference sequence). This CDR3 spans 12 amino acids. Written as DNA, the CDR3 is TGTGCCAGCAGCACTTCACGGGGTGAGCAGTTCTTC. Protein sequence: CASSTSRGEQFF.

The rearrangement joins TRBV3-1 to TRBJ2-2; the D call may be TRBD1 or TRBD2 (6 bases each). CDR1 LGHDT and CDR2 YNNKEL come from the germline V gene (reference sequence). V was cut by 1 base and J by 1 base, with 16 bases left in between. CDR3 length: 18 residues. The CDR3 DNA sequence: TGTGCCAGCAGCCAAGTCTCCGGGGGCAGGGAGAACACCGGGGAGCTGTTTTTT. Translating gives CASSQVSGGRENTGELFF.

V gene TRBV20-1 combines with J gene TRBJ2-5; D gene unclear. The CDR3 consists of 12 residues. Germline V gene lookup returns CDR1 DFQATT and CDR2 SNEGSKA (reference sequence). Between the trimmed V and J ends, which lost 6 bases and 4 bases, there was a span of 12 bases. The CDR3 coding sequence is TGCAGTGCCATGTACAAGGCAGAGACCCAGTACTTC. Protein sequence: CSAMYKAETQYF.

The CDR3 loop is CASSLAGQGSRGTEAFF. CDR3 DNA: TGTGCCAGCAGCCTGGCCGGGCAGGGGTCGCGGGGCACTGAAGCTTTCTTT. V and J are TRBV11-2 and TRBJ1-1; possible D gene TRBD1, 6 bases. The V end was cut by 5 bases, the J end by 4 bases, with 23 bases between. Germline V CDR1 and CDR2: SGHAT, FQNNGV. There are 17 residues in the CDR3.

This clonotype showed up many times. The chain is built from TRBV7-9 and TRBJ1-1; maybe TRBD1 (6 bases). Looked up from germline, CDR1 is SEHNR and CDR2 is FQNEAQ (reference sequence). V lost 4 bases and J lost 5, with 11 bases in between. This CDR3 spans 13 amino acids. This chain's CDR3 is CASSSPGATEAFF. Here the CDR3 DNA reads TGTGCCAGCAGCTCCCCGGGGGCAACTGAAGCTTTCTTT.

The CDR3 region is CATHANTGELFF. The DNA for the CDR3 is TGTGCCACCCACGCGAACACCGGGGAGCTGTTTTTT. The V and J genes are TRBV24-1 and TRBJ2-2; D remains unclear. This CDR3 has 12 residues. Trimming cost V 9 bases and J 0 bases, with 4 bases left between them. The germline V gene has CDR1 KGHDR and CDR2 SFDVKD.

This rearrangement joins TRBV6-2 or TRBV6-3 to TRBJ2-2; D gene uncertain. The germline V gene encodes CDR1 MNHEY and CDR2 SVGEGT. This CDR3 has 14 residues. The ends were cut back, 7 bases at V and 1 base at J, with 10 bases in the middle. The CDR3 DNA sequence: TGTGCCAGCAATCCTATGGAGAACACCGGGGAGCTGTTTTTT. Its protein product is CASNPMENTGELFF.

A note on this clonotype: Given a much more abundant clone one base away, this may be a read error. This chain connects TRBV27 to TRBJ1-1, with TRBD1 matching over 7 bases. The CDR3 has 12 residues. The germline CDR1 and CDR2 sequences are MNHEY and SMNVEV (reference sequence). V shed 6 bases and J 7 bases; nucleotides not matched to a gene: 5. CDR3 amino acids: CASSRGTVEAFF. The CDR3 coding sequence is TGTGCCAGCAGCCGCGGGACAGTTGAAGCTTTCTTT.

This clonotype has a handful of counts. This sequence joins TRBV9 and TRBJ2-1; D is perhaps TRBD2 (6 bases). The CDR3 has 12 amino acids. V gave up 3 bases and J gave up 13 bases, with 14 bases separating them. From germline, CDR1 is SGDLS and CDR2 YYNGEE. The CDR3 spells CASSAGTVPQFF. In DNA form, the CDR3 reads TGTGCCAGCAGCGCGGGGACTGTCCCCCAGTTCTTC.

The chain has TRBV4-1 and TRBJ2-1, with D perhaps TRBD1 or TRBD2 (5 bases each). CDR3 length equals 17 residues. V was cut by 0 bases and J by 0 bases, with 12 bases left in between. Per the germline V gene, CDR1 is MGHRA and CDR2 is YSYEKL. The CDR3 DNA reads as TGCGCCAGCAGCCAAGATCCGGGACCCATCTCCTACAATGAGCAGTTCTTC. Protein product: CASSQDPGPISYNEQFF.

The V and J genes are TRBV13 and TRBJ2-1; TRBD1 matches 8 bases. The CDR3 runs to 14 residues. With 8 bases clipped from V and 7 bases from J, the junction kept 10 bases outside the gene matches. The V gene's germline CDR1 is PRHDT and CDR2 FYEKMQ (reference sequence). The CDR3 is CASGGTGSRNEQFF. CDR3 coding DNA: TGTGCCAGCGGCGGGACAGGTTCGCGGAATGAGCAGTTCTTC.

This clonotype was seen at least ten times. The chain joins TRBV28 to TRBJ1-5, with D perhaps matching TRBD1 (5 bases). Trimming pared 5 bases from V and 3 bases from J, leaving 11 bases between. The germline gives CDR1 MDHEN, CDR2 SYDVKM. There are 14 residues in the CDR3. The CDR3 DNA sequence: TGTGCCAGCAGTCCCGACAGATACAATCAGCCCCAGCATTTT. Amino acid sequence: CASSPDRYNQPQHF. The variable domain in full, with the rest retrieved from reference TRBV28 and TRBJ1-5, is DVKVTQSSRYLVKRTGEKVFLECVQDMDHENMFWYRQDPGLGLRLIYFSYDVKMKEKGDIPEGYSVSREKKERFSLILESASTNQTSMYLCASSPDRYNQPQHFGDGTRLSIL.

This clonotype came up a few times. The J gene is TRBJ1-6, the V gene TRBV7-3; a possible D gene is TRBD1 (6 bases). CDR1 is SGHTA, CDR2 FQGTGA, per germline. This CDR3 is 15 amino acids long. V lost 1 base, J lost 7 bases, and 11 bases lay in between. The CDR3 region has the DNA TGTGCCAGCAGCTTAAGCGCCAGGGGAAATTCACCCCTCCACTTT. Translating gives CASSLSARGNSPLHF.

This clonotype was seen a handful of times. V usage is TRBV9 and J usage is TRBJ2-1; D is ambiguous. CDR1 and CDR2 (germline): SGDLS, YYNGEE. V lost 0 bases, J lost 3 bases, and 7 bases lay in between. The CDR3 is 14 residues long. The DNA of the CDR3 is TGTGCCAGCAGCGTAGTGGTCAGCTACAATGAGCAGTTCTTC. Protein: CASSVVVSYNEQFF.

This clonotype was recorded at least ten times. This rearrangement joins TRBV7-9 to TRBJ2-5, with D maybe TRBD2 (5 bases). The CDR3 has 14 residues. Per germline, CDR1 SEHNR and CDR2 FQNEAQ (reference sequence). The ends were cut back, 3 bases at V and 1 base at J, with 9 bases in the middle. CDR3 loop: CASSFVGVQETQYF. CDR3 DNA sequence: TGTGCCAGCAGCTTCGTGGGAGTCCAAGAGACCCAGTACTTC.